The rows below give T cell receptor beta chains drawn from one sample of a study of shared clonotypes between healthy human individuals. Sequencing was performed with immunoSEQ multiplex PCR; in TCRdb, only in-frame clones are kept and a portion is missing. The sample has about 2 million clones; less than 95% are singletons. The sequenced sample consisted of naive CD8+ T cells sorted from blood. The receptors originated from a man younger than 35 in good health. The CDR3 runs from the conserved cysteine through the conserved F or W. Fields, in order: V gene, J gene, CDR3 protein.

TRBV6-5	TRBJ2-7	CASSHDRFEQYF
TRBV9	TRBJ2-1	CASSAPGLAGYEQFF
TRBV7-9	TRBJ2-2	CASSYDLAGGPYGTGELFF
TRBV28	TRBJ2-7	CASSTIQVPTSYEQYF
TRBV29-1	TRBJ1-2	CSVEGLLERGYTF
TRBV2	TRBJ2-1	CASENFPAGGFNEQFF
TRBV11-2	TRBJ2-1	CASSFGLPYEQFF
TRBV15	TRBJ1-5	CATSRDKGYSNQPQHF
TRBV7-8	TRBJ1-5	CASSSLLGDSNQPQHF
TRBV28	TRBJ2-1	CASSLFGQGVSEQFF
TRBV15	TRBJ1-3	CATSRGTSGNTIYF
TRBV7-3	TRBJ2-2	CASSQDLTGELFF
TRBV6-6	TRBJ2-7	CASSSGTRSEQYF
TRBV9	TRBJ2-1	CASSSSGTGYNEQFF
TRBV2	TRBJ1-5	CASSETLPENQPQHF
TRBV6-6	TRBJ2-7	CASGVFDRGLHEQYF
TRBV4-1	TRBJ1-2	CASSQRADNYGYTF
TRBV4-1	TRBJ1-3	CASSQGEQTSSGNTIYF
TRBV6-5	TRBJ2-2	CASRTLAGNTGELFF
TRBV7-2	TRBJ2-7	CASSLGAGGGHEQYF
TRBV7-9	TRBJ2-5	CASSPQGGPGETQYF
TRBV4-1	TRBJ2-2	CASSQDAWAGGVNTGELFF
TRBV29-1	TRBJ2-7	CSVGDTSYEQYF
TRBV5-5	TRBJ2-7	CASSGTSGSYEQYF
TRBV9	TRBJ2-7	CASSLGSGSTYEQYF
TRBV6-1	TRBJ2-7	CASSGLAGSYEQYF
TRBV6-6	TRBJ2-7	CASSYAGYEQYF
TRBV6-1	TRBJ1-2	CASSKGGPPYGYTF
TRBV4-3	TRBJ2-2	CASSPEKQGLGELFF
TRBV19	TRBJ2-1	CASTPAGTSDGEFF
TRBV5-6	TRBJ2-5	CASSYKPLTSGETQYF
TRBV13	TRBJ2-7	CASSTRDTAYEQYF
TRBV11-2	TRBJ2-4	CASSLPGSGIQYF
TRBV10-3	TRBJ1-2	CAISGQGNGYTF
TRBV10-2	TRBJ2-3	CASGGQVLNTDTQYF
TRBV28	TRBJ1-5	CASSLTDLGQPQHF
TRBV30	TRBJ2-3	CAWSVPGGADTQYF
TRBV28	TRBJ2-5	CASSPGGGLAGGETQYF
TRBV30	TRBJ2-5	CAWSAGTGWLYEQYF
TRBV5-1	TRBJ1-1	CASSLQGDNTEAFF
TRBV7-9	TRBJ2-7	CASSATGSSYEQYF
TRBV2	TRBJ1-5	CASCSIEDWAVNQPQHF
TRBV6-1	TRBJ2-5	CASSAELALETQYF
TRBV7-9	TRBJ1-1	CASSQGTVPENTEAFF
TRBV4-3	TRBJ2-1	CASSQDGLSWQFF
TRBV4-1	TRBJ1-1	CASSRGGTTEAFF
TRBV19	TRBJ1-5	CASHKKQGANQPQHF
TRBV30	TRBJ2-7	CAWSGDGRRYEQYF
TRBV6-5	TRBJ2-7	CASSYSYPGSSYEQYF
TRBV5-1	TRBJ1-2	CASGDGGGGVHGYTF
TRBV9	TRBJ2-5	CASSPRLADQETQYF
TRBV9	TRBJ2-3	CASSLQGATDTQYF
TRBV27	TRBJ2-7	CASSFGSNQYF
TRBV5-4	TRBJ2-7	CASSWGTGGYEQYF
TRBV21-1	TRBJ2-7	CARRGQTEQYF